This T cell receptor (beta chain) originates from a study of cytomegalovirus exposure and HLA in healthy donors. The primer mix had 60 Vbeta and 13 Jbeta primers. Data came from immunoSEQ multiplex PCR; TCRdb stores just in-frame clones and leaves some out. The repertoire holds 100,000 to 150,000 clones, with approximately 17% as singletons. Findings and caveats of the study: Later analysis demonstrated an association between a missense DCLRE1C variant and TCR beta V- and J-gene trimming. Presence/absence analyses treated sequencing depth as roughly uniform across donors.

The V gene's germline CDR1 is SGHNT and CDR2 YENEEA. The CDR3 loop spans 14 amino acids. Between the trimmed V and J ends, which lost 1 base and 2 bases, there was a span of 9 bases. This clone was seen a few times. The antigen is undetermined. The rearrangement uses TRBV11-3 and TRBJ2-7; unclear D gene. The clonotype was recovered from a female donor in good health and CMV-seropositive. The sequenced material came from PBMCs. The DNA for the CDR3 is TGTGCCAGCAGCTTAGTCGGCGGAGCCTACGAGCAGTACTTC. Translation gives CASSLVGGAYEQYF.